The 4 T cell receptor beta chains listed next were all sequenced from one sample in a study of human T cells and chemical hapten exposure. TCRdb used MiXCR to reprocess the RACE reads, holding one entry per CDR3 protein. The repertoire holds 85,000 to 130,000 distinct CDR3 sequences, around 12% seen once, with 1.5% to 2% in the top ten. Documented time point: pre-sensitization, week 0. Treatment described: therapeutic diphenylcyclopropenone sensitization with weekly scalp DPC. The specimen comprised whole blood, sampled in connection with sensitization to the hapten diphenylcyclopropenone (DPC). These receptors were taken from a woman aged 45 to 65 with alopecia areata. Some clones in this sample may be carry-over from other donors' samples.

The rearrangement uses TRBV20-1 and TRBJ2-7; 7 bases agree with TRBD2. Germline V gives CDR1 DFQATT, CDR2 SNEGSKA (reference sequence). This CDR3 has 15 residues. V lost 4 bases to trimming and J lost 2 bases; unmatched junction nucleotides: 11. CDR3 in amino acids: CSANLPSGKTYEQYF. CDR3 DNA sequence: TGCAGTGCTAATCTTCCTAGCGGCAAAACCTACGAGCAGTACTTC.

This clonotype turned up a few times. This chain uses TRBV2 with TRBJ2-1, with D tentatively TRBD1 or TRBD2 (5 bases each). With 6 bases removed from V and 13 bases from J, the gap between germline ends came to 19 bases. The CDR3 consists of 13 residues. Looked up from germline, CDR1 is SNHLY and CDR2 is FYNNEI. The CDR3, as DNA: TGTGCCAGCAGCGCACTTCCCGGGACCGGTCAGTTCTTC. Amino acid sequence: CASSALPGTGQFF.

V gene TRBV5-5 combines with J gene TRBJ1-1, with 7 nucleotides matching TRBD1. The germline gives CDR1 SGHKS, CDR2 YYEKEE (reference sequence). Trimming cost V 2 bases and J 7 bases; bases outside gene matches: 5. This CDR3 comprises 13 residues. The CDR3 DNA reads TGTGCCAGCAGCTTCGCGGGACAGAGTGAAGCTTTCTTT. Protein sequence: CASSFAGQSEAFF.

This rearrangement joins TRBV3-1 to TRBJ2-2; D is undetermined. V was trimmed by 1 base and J by 6 bases, leaving 3 bases between them. From germline, CDR1 is LGHDT and CDR2 YNNKEL (reference sequence). This CDR3 spans 12 amino acids. CDR3 protein: CASSQGPGELFF. The DNA for the CDR3 is TGTGCCAGCAGCCAAGGGCCCGGGGAGCTGTTTTTT.